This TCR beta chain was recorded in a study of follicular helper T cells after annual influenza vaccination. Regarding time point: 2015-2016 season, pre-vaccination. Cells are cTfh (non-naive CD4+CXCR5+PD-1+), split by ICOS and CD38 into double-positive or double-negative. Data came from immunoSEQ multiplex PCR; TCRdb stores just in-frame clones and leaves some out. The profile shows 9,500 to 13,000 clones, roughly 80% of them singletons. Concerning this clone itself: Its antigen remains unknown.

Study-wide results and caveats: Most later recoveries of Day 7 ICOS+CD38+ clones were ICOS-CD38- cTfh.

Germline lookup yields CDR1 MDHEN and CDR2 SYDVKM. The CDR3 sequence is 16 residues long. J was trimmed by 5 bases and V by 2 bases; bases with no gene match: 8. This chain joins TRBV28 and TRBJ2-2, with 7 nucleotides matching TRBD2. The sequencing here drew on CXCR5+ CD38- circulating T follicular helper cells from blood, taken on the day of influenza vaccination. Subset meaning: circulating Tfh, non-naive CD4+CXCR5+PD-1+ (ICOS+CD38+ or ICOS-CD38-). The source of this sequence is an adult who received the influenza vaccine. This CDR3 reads CASSLPLGGETGELFF. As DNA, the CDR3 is TGTGCCAGCAGTTTACCTCTGGGGGGGGAGACCGGGGAGCTGTTTTTT.